These T cell receptor beta chains were read from a single sample in a study of PD-1 blockade in classical Hodgkin lymphoma. The protocol was immunoSEQ multiplex PCR, while the TCRdb copy is restricted to in-frame clones and leaves out a portion. The sample carries 40,000 to 65,000 clones, around nine tenths recorded once. The source was peripheral blood mononuclear cells (PBMCs), collected before the fourth cycle of nivolumab. These receptors all stem from a human donor with classical Hodgkin lymphoma. Each CDR3 is given with its conserved first and last residue. The D gene is left open where the match is weak. Clone size is stated in some rows and not others, as once, few, many or a class when expanded.

V	size	J	D	DNA	CDR3
TRBV19	NA	TRBJ1-5	NA	TGTGCCAGTAGTATCAGGCAGGGGAAGATGGGCAATCAGCCCCAGCATTTT	CASSIRQGKMGNQPQHF
TRBV19	NA	TRBJ1-5	NA	TGTGCCAGTGCAGGGAATAGCAATCAGCCCCAGCATTTT	CASAGNSNQPQHF
TRBV2	NA	TRBJ1-2	NA	TGTGCCAGCAGTGACAATAACTATGGCTACACCTTC	CASSDNNYGYTF
TRBV18	NA	TRBJ2-1	TRBD2	TGTGCCAGCTCCCTCTACTCGCGGGAGGAGCAGTTCTTC	CASSLYSREEQFF
TRBV19	NA	TRBJ2-5	NA	TGTGCCAGTAGTATAAGAAGAGGGTCCCCAGAGACCCAGTACTTC	CASSIRRGSPETQYF
TRBV2	NA	TRBJ1-5	TRBD1	TGTGCCAGCAGAACCGGGACAGGGGGATGGGGTCAGCCCCAGCATTTT	CASRTGTGGWGQPQHF
TRBV6-1	NA	TRBJ2-5	TRBD1	TGTGCCAGCAGTGCTTCAGGGGGCGCGGGGGAGACCCAGTACTTC	CASSASGGAGETQYF
TRBV5-1	NA	TRBJ2-2	TRBD2	TGCGCCAGCAGCTTGGCCACGGGACTAGCGGGAGTGGATAACACCGGGGAGCTGTTTTTT	CASSLATGLAGVDNTGELFF
TRBV28	once	TRBJ2-3	TRBD1	TGTGCCAGCAGTTTCGAGCTCCAGGGGGCGTCGGGGGTAGATACGCAGTATTTT	CASSFELQGASGVDTQYF
TRBV9	NA	TRBJ2-1	TRBD2	TGTGCCAGCAGCGTAACAACGGGGGGGCCTGGTGAGCAGTTCTTC	CASSVTTGGPGEQFF
TRBV6-5	NA	TRBJ1-3	NA	TGTGCCAGCAGTTACTCAAATACGAACACCATATATTTT	CASSYSNTNTIYF
TRBV4-1	NA	TRBJ1-2	TRBD1	TGCGCCAGCAGCCAAGAGGGGGACAGGGGGTCGCCCTATGGCTACACCTTC	CASSQEGDRGSPYGYTF
TRBV29-1	NA	TRBJ2-7	NA	TGCAGCGTCAGGGGTGTTGGTTCTTACGAGCAGTACTTC	CSVRGVGSYEQYF
TRBV2	NA	TRBJ2-5	TRBD2	TGTGCCAGCAGGAGGACTAGCCCCGGCATAGAGACCCAGTACTTC	CASRRTSPGIETQYF